The clone carrying this T cell receptor (beta chain) was seen a handful of times. The data originate from a study of OX40 agonist ivuxolimab in advanced cancers. Study-wide background: The patients received ivuxolimab by intravenous route every 2 weeks at 0.01 to 10 mg/kg. Patients with hepatocellular carcinoma, melanoma, renal cell or head and neck cancer made up the dose-escalation patients.

TCRdb's table, derived via immunoSEQ multiplex PCR, lists solely in-frame clones and lacks some. The repertoire consists of roughly 68,000 clones, with 65% to 90% occurring once and the leading ten covering roughly 1.4%. The source material was CD4+ or CD8+ T cells sorted from blood, sampled in a trial of the OX40 agonist ivuxolimab. This TCR derives from an adult with an advanced solid tumor such as melanoma, head and neck, liver or kidney cancer.

The CDR3 nucleotides read TGTGCCAGCAGTGAAGGGTTTAGCGGGGGGCAAGAGACCCAGTACTTC. Encoded protein: CASSEGFSGGQETQYF. The chain carries TRBV6-1 and TRBJ2-5; TRBD2 aligns across 10 bases. Germline V gene sequence: CDR1 MNHNS, CDR2 SASEGT. The CDR3 extends over 16 amino acids. Germline trimming cut 1 base from V and 2 bases from J; bases unmatched to any gene: 4.